These 5 T cell receptor beta chains were sequenced from one sample in a study of blood T cell repertoires in COVID-19. Generated by immunoSEQ multiplex PCR, the TCRdb table keeps only in-frame clones and is missing some. Here the sample spans fewer than 300,000 clones, approximately 89% being singletons. Sequenced material: PBMCs or T cells enriched from blood (not recorded which). Receptors were obtained from a woman between 35 and 50 years old with acute COVID-19.

V gene TRBV7-9 combines with J gene TRBJ2-7; D gene unclear. Trimming took 4 bases from V and 5 from J, leaving 12 bases between them. The germline CDR1 and CDR2 sequences are SEHNR and FQNEAQ (reference sequence). CDR3 length: 13 residues. In nucleotides, the CDR3 is TGTGCCAGCAGCTCATCGGAGCTGCACGAGCAGTACTTC. Translated, it gives CASSSSELHEQYF. The whole variable domain, filled in from reference TRBV7-9 and TRBJ2-7, reads DTGVSQNPRHKITKRGQNVTFRCDPISEHNRLYWYRQTLGQGPEFLTYFQNEAQLEKSRLLSDRFSAERPKGSFSTLEIQRTEQGDSAMYLCASSSSELHEQYFGPGTRLTVT.

The chain uses TRBV11-3 and TRBJ2-4; 9 bases match TRBD2. The V gene end was trimmed by 5 bases and the J gene end by 3 bases; junction bases not matched to a gene: 14. CDR3 size: 18 residues. Per the germline V gene, CDR1 is SGHNT and CDR2 is YENEEA. Written as DNA, the CDR3 is TGTGCCAGCAGCCCTAGCGGGATATTAGGTCCGGGCAAAAACATTCAGTACTTC. Protein sequence: CASSPSGILGPGKNIQYF.

The chain employs TRBV19 and TRBJ2-7, with 7 bases aligning to TRBD1. The CDR3 is 13 amino acids. The V gene's germline CDR1 is LNHDA and CDR2 SQIVND (reference sequence). Losses at the gene ends were 4 bases for V and 3 bases for J; bases not matched to a gene: 3. CDR3 DNA sequence: TGTGCCAGTAGTAGCGGACAGGACTACGAGCAGTACTTC. Residues: CASSSGQDYEQYF.

The chain recombines TRBV6-5 with TRBJ2-5, with 9 nucleotides matching TRBD1. Germline lookup yields CDR1 MNHEY and CDR2 SVGAGI. V dropped 5 bases and J dropped 5; count of bases not matched to a gene: 9. CDR3 length: 15 residues. The CDR3 DNA reads as TGTGCCAGCAGTACGCCGGGACAGGGAAGGGAGACCCAGTACTTC. Amino acid sequence: CASSTPGQGRETQYF.

The rearrangement uses TRBV7-2 and TRBJ2-1; D is possibly TRBD2 (6 bases). Trimming took 2 bases from V and 0 from J, leaving 8 bases between them. Per the germline V gene, CDR1 is SGHTA and CDR2 is FQGNSA. The CDR3 runs 15 residues. CDR3 nucleotides: TGTGCCAGCAGCTTACGGGAGTACTCCTACAATGAGCAGTTCTTC. Its protein is CASSLREYSYNEQFF.